Below, 21 T cell receptor beta chains from the same sample are listed, as sequenced in a study of T-cell memory formation after mild COVID-19. In TCRdb, the 5' RACE reads were re-called with MiXCR into one record per CDR3 protein. The sample holds more than 350,000 distinct CDR3 sequences, about 21% seen once. The sequencing sample was made of PBMCs or a T cell subset sorted from them (not recorded which). The receptors stem from an adult woman who had mild COVID-19 (a few samples of this study predate the infection). Cell type and time point are not known.

This clonotype came up a few times. The chain links TRBV7-6 to TRBJ2-7; 7 bases line up with TRBD2. The CDR3 contains 16 residues. J was trimmed by 5 bases and V by 0 bases; bases with no gene match: 10. Germline V CDR1 and CDR2: SGHVS, FNYEAQ. The CDR3 DNA is TGTGCCAGCAGCTTAGCGGGGACTACCCTCTATGACGAGCAGTACTTC. This translates into CASSLAGTTLYDEQYF.

The chain links TRBV10-3 to TRBJ2-5; D might be TRBD1 or TRBD2, each matching 6 bases. Trimming took off 0 bases at V and 2 bases at J, with 13 bases between the two ends. Germline assignment: CDR1 ENHRY and CDR2 SYGVKD. The CDR3 consists of 16 residues. CDR3 sequence reads: CAISESGGQLQETQYF. In DNA, the CDR3 is TGTGCCATCAGTGAGTCAGGGGGGCAACTACAAGAGACCCAGTACTTC.

The sample holds many counts of this clonotype. J is TRBJ2-3 and V is TRBV7-3; unclear D gene. This CDR3 comprises 13 residues. V shed 5 bases and J shed 4 bases, with 10 bases lying between them. Germline V gene sequence: CDR1 SGHTA, CDR2 FQGTGA. The CDR3, as DNA: TGTGCCAGCAGCCGAATAAAGGCAGATACGCAGTATTTT. Translating it yields CASSRIKADTQYF.

This clonotype was counted a few times. The chain joins TRBV6-5 to TRBJ1-1; D remains unclear. The ends were cut back, 0 bases at V and 1 base at J, with 12 bases in the middle. The CDR3 spans 16 residues. Looked up from germline, CDR1 is MNHEY and CDR2 is SVGAGI. The CDR3 loop reads CASSYSIGRKNTEAFF. CDR3 bases: TGTGCCAGCAGTTACTCGATAGGCAGAAAGAACACTGAAGCTTTCTTT.

The V call is TRBV6-1, the J call TRBJ2-2; the D is unclear. The ends were cut back, 6 bases at V and 5 bases at J, with 13 bases in the middle. Germline CDR1 MNHNS, CDR2 SASEGT. The CDR3 sequence is 14 residues long. The CDR3 sequence is CASRLHDSTGELFF. CDR3 coding DNA: TGTGCCAGCAGGTTGCACGACTCGACCGGGGAGCTGTTTTTT.

This chain joins TRBV7-2 and TRBJ2-7; D is ambiguous. V lost 1 base and J 2 bases, leaving 12 bases between the germline ends. Germline V lookup: CDR1 SGHTA, CDR2 FQGNSA. This CDR3 region has 15 residues. The CDR3 DNA is TGTGCCAGCAGCTTAGAACCCGCTGGGGCCTACGAGCAGTACTTC. Translating gives CASSLEPAGAYEQYF.

This clonotype was seen a few times. J is TRBJ2-1 and V is TRBV7-8, with TRBD2 matching over 10 bases. The length of the CDR3 is 14 residues. V lost 3 bases, J lost 6 bases, and 2 bases stayed unmatched. Germline values: CDR1 SGHVS, CDR2 FQNEAQ. CDR3 in DNA: TGTGCCAGCAGCTTTCCTAGCGGGAGCAATGAGCAGTTCTTC. It encodes CASSFPSGSNEQFF.

This clonotype came up a few times. The chain employs TRBV20-1 and TRBJ2-5; 9 bases align to TRBD1. The CDR3 loop spans 14 amino acids. The germline V gene has CDR1 DFQATT and CDR2 SNEGSKA (reference sequence). Trimming removed 5 bases from V and 3 bases from J; junction bases left unmatched: 7. The CDR3 DNA is TGCAGTGCTGGGGACAGGGTCAATAAAGAGACCCAGTACTTC. Its translation: CSAGDRVNKETQYF.

In its sample, this clonotype was seen a few times. The chain couples TRBV18 to TRBJ1-1, with 8 bases identical to TRBD1. The CDR3 has 17 residues. Germline lookup yields CDR1 KGHSH and CDR2 LQKENI. V lost 5 bases and J lost 2; bases outside the gene matches: 13. CDR3 region: CASSDRGGYLGNTEAFF. The CDR3 DNA sequence: TGTGCCAGCTCAGACAGGGGCGGTTACCTCGGAAACACTGAAGCTTTCTTT.

The rearrangement joins TRBV18 to TRBJ2-1; tentative D call: TRBD2 (5 bases). Per the germline V gene, CDR1 is KGHSH and CDR2 is LQKENI. The V end lost 6 bases, the J end lost 8 bases, and 14 bases lay between the germline ends. The CDR3 sequence is 13 residues long. The CDR3 DNA follows: TGTGCCAGCTCCTCTACGAGGGATTATGAGCAGTTCTTC. This sequence encodes CASSSTRDYEQFF.

V gene TRBV6-2 or TRBV6-3 combines with J gene TRBJ1-5; 7 nucleotides line up with TRBD1. Germline CDR1 is MNHEY and CDR2 is SVGEGT. CDR3 size: 18 residues. The junction had 14 bases not matched to a gene; V was cut back by 6 bases and J by 0 bases. Here the CDR3 DNA reads TGTGCCAGCAGAACCCTTGACAGGGTAGCCACTAGCAATCAGCCCCAGCATTTT. Its translation: CASRTLDRVATSNQPQHF.

This chain connects TRBV5-5 to TRBJ2-3, with D perhaps TRBD1 (5 bases). Trimming took 0 bases from V and 4 from J, leaving 9 bases between them. CDR3 length: 14 amino acids. Germline values: CDR1 SGHKS, CDR2 YYEKEE (reference sequence). In DNA form, the CDR3 reads TGTGCCAGCAGCTTGGAATGGGGCTCAGATACGCAGTATTTT. Its translation is CASSLEWGSDTQYF.

A few counts support this clonotype. The J gene is TRBJ2-7, the V gene TRBV11-2, with TRBD1 as a possible D gene (6 bases). V was cut by 5 bases and J by 7 bases, with 21 bases left in between. From germline, CDR1 is SGHAT and CDR2 FQNNGV. This CDR3 has 15 residues. Written as DNA, the CDR3 is TGTGCCAGCAGCGAGCCCCGGGACACCGCTCTGGAGCAGTACTTC. It specifies CASSEPRDTALEQYF.

The chain carries TRBV7-3 and TRBJ2-3, with D possibly matching TRBD2 (5 bases). The germline V gene encodes CDR1 SGHTA and CDR2 FQGTGA. The CDR3 consists of 11 residues. Deletions cut 8 bases from V and 3 bases from J, with 6 bases between. The CDR3: CASGSTDTQYF. Here the CDR3 DNA reads TGTGCCAGCGGGAGTACAGATACGCAGTATTTT.

The chain uses TRBV12-3 or TRBV12-4 and TRBJ2-7, with D tentatively TRBD1 (6 bases). The CDR3 has 14 residues. Between the trimmed V and J ends, which lost 3 bases and 2 bases, there was a span of 11 bases. For the CDR3, the DNA is TGTGCCAGCAGTTTTGTAGGACAGACCTACGAGCAGTACTTC. Its protein is CASSFVGQTYEQYF.

This chain uses TRBV7-6 with TRBJ2-7, with D perhaps TRBD1 (6 bases). CDR1 and CDR2 (germline): SGHVS, FNYEAQ. The CDR3 totals 15 residues. V gave up 5 bases and J gave up 3 bases, with 17 bases separating them. This chain's CDR3 is CASSPEQGGSYEQYF. CDR3 bases: TGTGCCAGCAGCCCGGAACAGGGTGGGAGCTACGAGCAGTACTTC.

Here the CDR3 reads CASSLTTGWSEAFF. CDR3 nucleotides: TGTGCCAGCAGCCTCACGACAGGGTGGTCTGAAGCTTTCTTT. This sequence joins TRBV7-6 and TRBJ1-1; 7 nucleotides align to TRBD1. Germline CDR1 is SGHVS and CDR2 is FNYEAQ. The CDR3 consists of 14 residues. Trimming removed 5 bases from V and 6 bases from J; junction bases left unmatched: 9. Together with reference TRBV7-6 and TRBJ1-1, the CDR3 gives the full variable domain: GAGVSQSPRYKVTKRGQDVALRCDPISGHVSLYWYRQALGQGPEFLTYFNYEAQQDKSGLPNDRFSAERPEGSISTLTIQRTEQRDSAMYRCASSLTTGWSEAFFGQGTRLTVV.

The chain links TRBV20-1 to TRBJ2-2; 8 bases map to TRBD1. Germline CDR1 DFQATT, CDR2 SNEGSKA (reference sequence). The V segment lost 4 bases and the J segment 0 bases; nucleotides outside the gene matches: 4. There are 15 residues in the CDR3. For the CDR3, the DNA is TGCAGTGCTACAAGGACAGGGACGAACACCGGGGAGCTGTTTTTT. Translation: CSATRTGTNTGELFF.

This clonotype has more than one count but fewer than ten. CDR3 region: CASTPMTQVGDTQYF. CDR3 bases: TGTGCCAGCACGCCCATGACGCAGGTCGGAGATACGCAGTATTTT. The rearrangement joins TRBV9 to TRBJ2-3; no clear D gene. The ends were cut back, 6 bases at V and 5 bases at J, with 19 bases in the middle. The CDR3 is made up of 15 amino acids. The V gene's germline CDR1 is SGDLS and CDR2 YYNGEE.

This clonotype was observed a handful of times. The V call is TRBV15, the J call TRBJ2-3; perhaps D is TRBD1 or TRBD2 (5 bases each). The germline CDR1 and CDR2 sequences are LNHNV and YYDKDF (reference sequence). V lost 5 bases and J lost 2, with 20 bases in between. This CDR3 spans 17 amino acids. The CDR3 DNA is TGTGCCACCAGCCCTTCCGGGACGCATTATGCCACAGATACGCAGTATTTT. The encoded protein is CATSPSGTHYATDTQYF.

This clonotype was counted at least ten times. The chain employs TRBV24-1 and TRBJ2-1; D is undetermined. Germline lookup yields CDR1 KGHDR and CDR2 SFDVKD. The CDR3 has 15 amino acids. With 3 bases removed from V and 0 bases from J, the gap between germline ends came to 8 bases. The chain's CDR3 is CATSDPTLSYNEQFF. CDR3 bases: TGTGCCACCAGTGATCCAACGCTCTCCTACAATGAGCAGTTCTTC.